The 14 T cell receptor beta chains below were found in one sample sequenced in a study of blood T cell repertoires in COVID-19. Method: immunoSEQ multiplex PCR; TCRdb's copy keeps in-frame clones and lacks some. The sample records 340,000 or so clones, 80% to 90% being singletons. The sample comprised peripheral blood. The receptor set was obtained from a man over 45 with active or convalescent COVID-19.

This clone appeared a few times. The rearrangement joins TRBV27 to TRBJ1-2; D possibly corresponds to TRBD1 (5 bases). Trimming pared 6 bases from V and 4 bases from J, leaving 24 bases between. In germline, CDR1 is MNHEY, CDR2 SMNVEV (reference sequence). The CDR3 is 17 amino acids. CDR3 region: CASSTQGFPGSPYGYTF. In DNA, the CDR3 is TGTGCCAGCAGCACGCAGGGCTTTCCAGGTTCTCCCTATGGCTACACCTTC.

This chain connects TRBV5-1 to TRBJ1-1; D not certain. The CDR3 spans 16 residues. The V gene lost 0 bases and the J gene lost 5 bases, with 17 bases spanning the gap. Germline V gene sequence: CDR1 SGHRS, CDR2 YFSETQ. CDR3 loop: CASSLEVSGIRTEAFF. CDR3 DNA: TGCGCCAGCAGCTTGGAAGTTTCGGGAATAAGGACTGAAGCTTTCTTT. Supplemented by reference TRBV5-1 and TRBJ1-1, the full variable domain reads KAGVTQTPRYLIKTRGQQVTLSCSPISGHRSVSWYQQTPGQGLQFLFEYFSETQRNKGNFPGRFSGRQFSNSRSEMNVSTLELGDSALYLCASSLEVSGIRTEAFFGQGTRLTVV.

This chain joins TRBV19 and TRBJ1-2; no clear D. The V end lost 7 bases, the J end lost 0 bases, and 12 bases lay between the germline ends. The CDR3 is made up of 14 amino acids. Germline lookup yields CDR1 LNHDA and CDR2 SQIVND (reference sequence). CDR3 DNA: TGTGCCAGTAATAGCGATTCAGCTAACTATGGCTACACCTTC. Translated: CASNSDSANYGYTF.

The CDR3 here is CASSNGRGNQETQYF. The CDR3 nucleotides read TGTGCCAGTAGTAATGGGAGGGGGAACCAAGAGACCCAGTACTTC. This chain joins TRBV19 and TRBJ2-5, with a tentative D call TRBD2 (7 bases). V was shortened by 4 bases and J by 0 bases, with 12 bases between the two germline ends. The CDR3 is 15 residues long. Germline assignment: CDR1 LNHDA and CDR2 SQIVND (reference sequence).

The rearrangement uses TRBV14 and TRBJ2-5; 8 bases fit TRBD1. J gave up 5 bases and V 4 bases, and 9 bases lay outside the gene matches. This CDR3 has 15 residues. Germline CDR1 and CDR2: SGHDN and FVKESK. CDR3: CASSLQGAGGETQYF. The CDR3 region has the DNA TGTGCCAGCAGCCTTCAAGGGGCAGGGGGCGAGACCCAGTACTTC.

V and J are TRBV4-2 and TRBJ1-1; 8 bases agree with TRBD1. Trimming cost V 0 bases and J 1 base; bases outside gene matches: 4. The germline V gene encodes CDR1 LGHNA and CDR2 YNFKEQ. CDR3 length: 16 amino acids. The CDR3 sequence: CASSQDGGQANTEAFF. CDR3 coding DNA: TGTGCCAGCAGCCAAGACGGGGGACAGGCGAACACTGAAGCTTTCTTT.

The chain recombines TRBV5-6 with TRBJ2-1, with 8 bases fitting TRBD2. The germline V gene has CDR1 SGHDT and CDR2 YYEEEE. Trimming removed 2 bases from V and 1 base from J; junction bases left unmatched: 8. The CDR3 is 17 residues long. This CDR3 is CASSLIGTSGSYNEQFF. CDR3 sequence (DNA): TGTGCCAGCAGCTTAATTGGTACTAGCGGATCCTACAATGAGCAGTTCTTC.

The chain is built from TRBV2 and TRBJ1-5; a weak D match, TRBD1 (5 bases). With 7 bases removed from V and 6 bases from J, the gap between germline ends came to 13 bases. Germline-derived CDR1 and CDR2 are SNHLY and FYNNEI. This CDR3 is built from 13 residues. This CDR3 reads CASTREDTQPQHF. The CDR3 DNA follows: TGTGCCAGCACCAGGGAGGACACTCAGCCCCAGCATTTT.

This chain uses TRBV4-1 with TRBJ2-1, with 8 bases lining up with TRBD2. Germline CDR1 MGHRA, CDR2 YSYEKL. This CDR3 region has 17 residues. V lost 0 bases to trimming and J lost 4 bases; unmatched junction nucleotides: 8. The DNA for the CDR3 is TGCGCCAGCAGCCAAGATTGGCGAGCGGGGGAGTACAATGAGCAGTTCTTC. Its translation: CASSQDWRAGEYNEQFF.

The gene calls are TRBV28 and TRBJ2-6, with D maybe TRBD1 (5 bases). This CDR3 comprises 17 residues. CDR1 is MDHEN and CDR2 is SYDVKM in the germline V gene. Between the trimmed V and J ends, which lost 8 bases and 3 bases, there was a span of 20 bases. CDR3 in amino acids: CASRREDGASGANVLTF. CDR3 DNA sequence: TGTGCCAGCCGGCGAGAGGATGGGGCGAGTGGGGCCAACGTCCTGACTTTC. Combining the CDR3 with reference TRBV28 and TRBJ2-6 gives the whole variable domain DVKVTQSSRYLVKRTGEKVFLECVQDMDHENMFWYRQDPGLGLRLIYFSYDVKMKEKGDIPEGYSVSREKKERFSLILESASTNQTSMYLCASRREDGASGANVLTFGAGSRLTVL.

The CDR3 is CASSPFAGTGLEKLFF. The CDR3 bases are TGTGCCAGCAGCCCCTTTGCCGGGACAGGGCTTGAAAAACTGTTTTTT. The J gene is TRBJ1-4, the V gene TRBV2; 9 bases are a match to TRBD1. Trimming cost V 6 bases and J 7 bases; bases outside gene matches: 12. The CDR3 is made up of 16 amino acids. Germline values: CDR1 SNHLY, CDR2 FYNNEI.

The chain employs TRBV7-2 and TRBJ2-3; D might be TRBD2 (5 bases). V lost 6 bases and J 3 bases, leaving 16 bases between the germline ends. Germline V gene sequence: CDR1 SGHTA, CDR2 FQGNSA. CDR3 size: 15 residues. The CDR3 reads CASRKPGLATDTQYF. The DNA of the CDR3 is TGTGCCAGCAGAAAACCGGGCCTAGCTACAGATACGCAGTATTTT.

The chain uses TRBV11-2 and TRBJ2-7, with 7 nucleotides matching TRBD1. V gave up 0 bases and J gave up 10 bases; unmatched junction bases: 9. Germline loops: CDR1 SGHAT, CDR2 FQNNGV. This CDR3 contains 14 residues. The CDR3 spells CASSLDPSGQLQYF. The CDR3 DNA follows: TGTGCCAGCAGCTTAGACCCGTCGGGACAGCTCCAGTACTTC.

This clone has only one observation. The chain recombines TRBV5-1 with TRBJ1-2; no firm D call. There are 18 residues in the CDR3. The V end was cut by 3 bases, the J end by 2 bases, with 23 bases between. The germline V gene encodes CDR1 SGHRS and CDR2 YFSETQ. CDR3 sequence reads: CASSSDLTVSFPNYGYTF. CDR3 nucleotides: TGCGCCAGCAGCTCCGATCTTACAGTAAGCTTCCCAAACTATGGCTACACCTTC.